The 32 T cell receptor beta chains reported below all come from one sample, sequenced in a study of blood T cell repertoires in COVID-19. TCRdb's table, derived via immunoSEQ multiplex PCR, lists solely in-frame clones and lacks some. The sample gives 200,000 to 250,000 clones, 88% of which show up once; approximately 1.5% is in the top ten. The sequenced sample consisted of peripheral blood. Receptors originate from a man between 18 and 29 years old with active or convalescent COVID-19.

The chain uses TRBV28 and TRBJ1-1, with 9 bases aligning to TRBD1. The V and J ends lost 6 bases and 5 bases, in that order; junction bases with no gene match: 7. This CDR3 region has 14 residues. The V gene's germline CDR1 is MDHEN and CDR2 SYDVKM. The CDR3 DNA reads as TGTGCCAGCAGCCCCACAGGGGGCGGGACTGAAGCTTTCTTT. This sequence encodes CASSPTGGGTEAFF.

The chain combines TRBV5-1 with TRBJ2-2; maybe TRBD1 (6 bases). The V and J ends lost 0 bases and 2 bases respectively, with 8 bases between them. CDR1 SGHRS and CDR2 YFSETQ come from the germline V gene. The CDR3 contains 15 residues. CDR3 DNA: TGCGCCAGCAGCTTGGGACAGGTCAACACCGGGGAGCTGTTTTTT. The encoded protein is CASSLGQVNTGELFF.

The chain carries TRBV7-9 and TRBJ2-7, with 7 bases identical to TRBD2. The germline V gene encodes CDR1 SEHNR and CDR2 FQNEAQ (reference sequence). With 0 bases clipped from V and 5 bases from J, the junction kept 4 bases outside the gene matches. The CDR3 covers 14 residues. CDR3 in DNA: TGTGCCAGCAGCTTAGCGGGAGGGCCGAACGAGCAGTACTTC. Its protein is CASSLAGGPNEQYF. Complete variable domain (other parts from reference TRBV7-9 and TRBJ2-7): DTGVSQNPRHKITKRGQNVTFRCDPISEHNRLYWYRQTLGQGPEFLTYFQNEAQLEKSRLLSDRFSAERPKGSFSTLEIQRTEQGDSAMYLCASSLAGGPNEQYFGPGTRLTVT.

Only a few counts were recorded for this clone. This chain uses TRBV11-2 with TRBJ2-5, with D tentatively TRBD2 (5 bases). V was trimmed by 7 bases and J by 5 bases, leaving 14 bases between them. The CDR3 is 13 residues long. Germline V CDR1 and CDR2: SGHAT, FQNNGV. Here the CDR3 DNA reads TGTGCCAGCACCCCAATGGCGGGTGAGACCCAGTACTTC. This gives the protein CASTPMAGETQYF.

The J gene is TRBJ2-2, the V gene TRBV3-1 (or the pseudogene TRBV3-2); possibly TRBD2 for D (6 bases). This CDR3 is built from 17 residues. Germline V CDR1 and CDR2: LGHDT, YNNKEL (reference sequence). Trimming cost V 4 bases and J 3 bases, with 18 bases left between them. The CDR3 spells CASSLAGPFVDTGELFF. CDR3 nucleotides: TGTGCCAGCAGCCTCGCGGGGCCCTTTGTGGACACCGGGGAGCTGTTTTTT.

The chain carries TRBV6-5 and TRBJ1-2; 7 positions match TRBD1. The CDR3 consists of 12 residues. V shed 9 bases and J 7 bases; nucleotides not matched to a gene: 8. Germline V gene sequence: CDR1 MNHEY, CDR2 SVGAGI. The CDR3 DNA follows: TGTGCCAGTTCACAGGGGCCCTTTGGCTACACCTTC. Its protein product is CASSQGPFGYTF.

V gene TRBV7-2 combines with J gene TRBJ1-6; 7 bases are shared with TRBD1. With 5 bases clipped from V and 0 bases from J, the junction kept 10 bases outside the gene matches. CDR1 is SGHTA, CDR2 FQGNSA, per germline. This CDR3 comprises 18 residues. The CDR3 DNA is TGTGCCAGCAGCCTGACAGGGAGAACGTCCTCCTATAATTCACCCCTCCACTTT. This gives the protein CASSLTGRTSSYNSPLHF.

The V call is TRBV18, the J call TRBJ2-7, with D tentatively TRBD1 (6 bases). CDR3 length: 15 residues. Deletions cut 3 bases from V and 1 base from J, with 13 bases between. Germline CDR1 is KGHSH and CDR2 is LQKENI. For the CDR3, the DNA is TGTGCCAGCTCACCGAGACAGGCCGTTTCCTACGAGCAGTACTTC. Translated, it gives CASSPRQAVSYEQYF. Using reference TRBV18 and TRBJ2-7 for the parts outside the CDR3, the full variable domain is NAGVMQNPRHLVRRRGQEARLRCSPMKGHSHVYWYRQLPEEGLKFMVYLQKENIIDESGMPKERFSAEFPKEGPSILRIQQVVRGDSAAYFCASSPRQAVSYEQYFGPGTRLTVT.

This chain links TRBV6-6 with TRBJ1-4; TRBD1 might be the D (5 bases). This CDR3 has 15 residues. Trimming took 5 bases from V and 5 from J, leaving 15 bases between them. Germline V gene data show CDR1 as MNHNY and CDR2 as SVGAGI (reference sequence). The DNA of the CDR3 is TGTGCCAGCAGTGAGGGACTCTCCCGGAATGAAAAACTGTTTTTT. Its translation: CASSEGLSRNEKLFF.

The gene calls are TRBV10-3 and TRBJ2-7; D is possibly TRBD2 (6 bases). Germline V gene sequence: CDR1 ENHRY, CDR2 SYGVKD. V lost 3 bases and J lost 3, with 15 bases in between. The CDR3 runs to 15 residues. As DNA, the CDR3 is TGTGCCATCAGTGACCCTGGGACTTTACGCTACGAGCAGTACTTC. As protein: CAISDPGTLRYEQYF.

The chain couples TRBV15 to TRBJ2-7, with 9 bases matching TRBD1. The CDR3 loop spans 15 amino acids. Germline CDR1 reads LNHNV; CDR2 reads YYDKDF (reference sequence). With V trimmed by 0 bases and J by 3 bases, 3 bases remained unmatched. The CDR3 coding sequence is TGTGCCACCAGCAGAGAAAGGGACAGGGTCTACGAGCAGTACTTC. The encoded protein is CATSRERDRVYEQYF. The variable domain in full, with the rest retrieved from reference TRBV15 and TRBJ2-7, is DAMVIQNPRYQVTQFGKPVTLSCSQTLNHNVMYWYQQKSSQAPKLLFHYYDKDFNNEADTPDNFQSRRPNTSFCFLDIRSPGLGDTAMYLCATSRERDRVYEQYFGPGTRLTVT.

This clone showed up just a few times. The CDR3 nucleotides read TGTGCCAGCAGCTTACTTACGACAGGGACCGGGGAGCTGTTTTTT. Its protein is CASSLLTTGTGELFF. The chain combines TRBV28 with TRBJ2-2, with 7 bases aligning to TRBD1. The germline gives CDR1 MDHEN, CDR2 SYDVKM. The V segment lost 6 bases and the J segment 5 bases; nucleotides outside the gene matches: 9. The CDR3 is 15 amino acids. The full variable domain, completed using reference TRBV28 and TRBJ2-2, is DVKVTQSSRYLVKRTGEKVFLECVQDMDHENMFWYRQDPGLGLRLIYFSYDVKMKEKGDIPEGYSVSREKKERFSLILESASTNQTSMYLCASSLLTTGTGELFFGEGSRLTVL.

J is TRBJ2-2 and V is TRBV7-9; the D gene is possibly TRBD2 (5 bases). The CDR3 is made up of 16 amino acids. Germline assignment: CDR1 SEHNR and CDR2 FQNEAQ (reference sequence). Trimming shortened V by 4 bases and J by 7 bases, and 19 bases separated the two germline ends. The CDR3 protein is CASSSTERARIGELFF. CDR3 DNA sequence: TGTGCCAGCAGCTCGACGGAGAGGGCTAGGATCGGGGAGCTGTTTTTT.

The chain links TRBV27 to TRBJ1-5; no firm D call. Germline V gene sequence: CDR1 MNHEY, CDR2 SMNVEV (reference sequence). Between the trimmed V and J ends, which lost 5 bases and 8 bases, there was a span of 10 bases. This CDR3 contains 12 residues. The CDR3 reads CASSPHGKPQHF. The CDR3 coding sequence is TGTGCCAGCAGTCCCCACGGGAAGCCCCAGCATTTT.

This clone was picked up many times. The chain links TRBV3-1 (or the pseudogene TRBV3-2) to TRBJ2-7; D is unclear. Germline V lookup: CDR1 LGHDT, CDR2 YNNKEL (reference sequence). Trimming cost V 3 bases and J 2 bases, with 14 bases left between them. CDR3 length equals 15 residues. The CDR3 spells CASSQRKKKTYEQYF. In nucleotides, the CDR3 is TGTGCCAGCAGCCAGCGGAAAAAGAAGACCTACGAGCAGTACTTC.

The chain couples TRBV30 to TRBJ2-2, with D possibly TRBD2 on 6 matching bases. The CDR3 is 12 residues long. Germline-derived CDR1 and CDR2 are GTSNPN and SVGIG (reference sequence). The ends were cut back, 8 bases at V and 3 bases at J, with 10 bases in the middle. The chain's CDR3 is CAQTGDTGELFF. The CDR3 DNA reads TGTGCCCAAACGGGAGACACCGGGGAGCTGTTTTTT.

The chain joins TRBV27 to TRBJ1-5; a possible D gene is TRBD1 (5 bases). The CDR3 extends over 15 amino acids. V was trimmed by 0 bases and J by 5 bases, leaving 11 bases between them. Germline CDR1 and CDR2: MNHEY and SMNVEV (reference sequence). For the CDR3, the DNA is TGTGCCAGCAGTTTATCCCAGGGAGGGCATCAGCCCCAGCATTTT. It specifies CASSLSQGGHQPQHF.

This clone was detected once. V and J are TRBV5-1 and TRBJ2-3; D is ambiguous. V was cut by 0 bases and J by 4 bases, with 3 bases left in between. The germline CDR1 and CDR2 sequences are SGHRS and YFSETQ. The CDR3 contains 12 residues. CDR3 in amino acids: CASSLAADTQYF. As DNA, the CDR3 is TGCGCCAGCAGCTTGGCGGCAGATACGCAGTATTTT.

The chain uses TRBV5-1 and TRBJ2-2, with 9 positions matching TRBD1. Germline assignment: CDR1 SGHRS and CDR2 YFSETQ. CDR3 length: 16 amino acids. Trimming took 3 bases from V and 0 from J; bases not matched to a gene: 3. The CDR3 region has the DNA TGCGCCAGCAGCTGGGGACAGGGAACGAACACCGGGGAGCTGTTTTTT. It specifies CASSWGQGTNTGELFF.

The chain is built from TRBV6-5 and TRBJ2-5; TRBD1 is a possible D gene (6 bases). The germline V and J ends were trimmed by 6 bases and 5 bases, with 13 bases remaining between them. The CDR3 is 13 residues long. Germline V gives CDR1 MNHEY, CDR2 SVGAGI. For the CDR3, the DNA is TGTGCCAGCAGCCGGGGACATTGGGAGACCCAGTACTTC. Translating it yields CASSRGHWETQYF.

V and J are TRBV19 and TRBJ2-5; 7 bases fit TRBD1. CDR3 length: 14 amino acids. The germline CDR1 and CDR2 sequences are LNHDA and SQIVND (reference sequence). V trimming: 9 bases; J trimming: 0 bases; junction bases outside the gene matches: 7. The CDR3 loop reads CASSGGSYQETQYF. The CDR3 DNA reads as TGTGCCAGCTCAGGGGGATCGTACCAAGAGACCCAGTACTTC.

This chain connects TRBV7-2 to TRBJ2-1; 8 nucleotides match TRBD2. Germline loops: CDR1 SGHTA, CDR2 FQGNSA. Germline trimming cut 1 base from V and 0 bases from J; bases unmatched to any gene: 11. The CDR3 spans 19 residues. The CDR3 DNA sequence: TGTGCCAGCAGCTTAGGGGTTTCGGTAGCGGGGTTCTCCTACAATGAGCAGTTCTTC. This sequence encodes CASSLGVSVAGFSYNEQFF. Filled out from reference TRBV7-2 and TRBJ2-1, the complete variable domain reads GAGVSQSPSNKVTEKGKDVELRCDPISGHTALYWYRQSLGQGLEFLIYFQGNSAPDKSGLPSDRFSAERTGGSVSTLTIQRTQQEDSAVYLCASSLGVSVAGFSYNEQFFGPGTRLTVL.

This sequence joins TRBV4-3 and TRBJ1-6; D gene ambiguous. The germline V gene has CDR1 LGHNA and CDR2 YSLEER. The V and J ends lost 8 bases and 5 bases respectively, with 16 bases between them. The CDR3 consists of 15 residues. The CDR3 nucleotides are TGCGCCAGCGGCTTTGCGGGAGCAAATAATTCACCCCTCCACTTT. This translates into CASGFAGANNSPLHF.

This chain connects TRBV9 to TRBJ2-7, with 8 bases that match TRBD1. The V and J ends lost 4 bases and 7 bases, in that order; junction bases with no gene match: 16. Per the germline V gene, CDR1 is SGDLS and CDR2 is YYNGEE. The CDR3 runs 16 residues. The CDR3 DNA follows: TGTGCCAGCAGCTTTCGGGGCCATGCAGGGGGCTCTGAGCAGTACTTC. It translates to CASSFRGHAGGSEQYF.

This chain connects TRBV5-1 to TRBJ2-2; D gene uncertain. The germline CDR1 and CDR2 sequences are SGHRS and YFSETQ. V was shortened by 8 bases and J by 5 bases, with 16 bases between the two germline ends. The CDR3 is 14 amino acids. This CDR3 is CARHPNYRTGELFF. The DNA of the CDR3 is TGCGCCAGACATCCTAACTACCGAACCGGGGAGCTGTTTTTT.

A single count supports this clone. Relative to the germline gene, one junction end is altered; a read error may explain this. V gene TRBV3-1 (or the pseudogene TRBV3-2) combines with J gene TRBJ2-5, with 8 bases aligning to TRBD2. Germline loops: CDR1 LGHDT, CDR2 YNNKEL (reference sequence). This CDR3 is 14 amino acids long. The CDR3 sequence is CASSQVVRGGPLDF. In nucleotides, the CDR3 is TGTGCCAGCAGCCAAGTCGTCCGGGGGGGCCCCTTGGACTTC.

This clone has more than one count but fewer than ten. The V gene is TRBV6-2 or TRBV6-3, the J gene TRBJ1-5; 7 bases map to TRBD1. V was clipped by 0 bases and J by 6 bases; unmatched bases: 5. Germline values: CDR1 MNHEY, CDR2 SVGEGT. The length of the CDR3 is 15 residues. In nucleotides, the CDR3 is TGTGCCAGCAGTTACTCAGGGGGCGGTGGTCAGCCCCAGCATTTT. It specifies CASSYSGGGGQPQHF.

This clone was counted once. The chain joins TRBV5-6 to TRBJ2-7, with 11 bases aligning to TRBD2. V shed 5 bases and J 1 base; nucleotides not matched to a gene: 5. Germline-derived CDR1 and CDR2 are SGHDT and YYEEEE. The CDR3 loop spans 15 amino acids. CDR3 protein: CASRASGRLSYEQYF. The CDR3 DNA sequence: TGTGCCAGCAGGGCTAGCGGGAGGCTATCCTACGAGCAGTACTTC.

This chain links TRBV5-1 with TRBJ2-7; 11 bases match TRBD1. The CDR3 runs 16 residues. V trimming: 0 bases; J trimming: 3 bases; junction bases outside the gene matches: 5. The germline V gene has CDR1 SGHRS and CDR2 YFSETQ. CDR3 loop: CASSLGPGQGGYEQYF. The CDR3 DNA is TGCGCCAGCAGCTTGGGCCCGGGACAGGGGGGCTACGAGCAGTACTTC.

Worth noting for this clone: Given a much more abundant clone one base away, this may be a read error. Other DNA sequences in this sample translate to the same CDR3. CDR3 sequence reads: CASSRGTSGYEQYF. For the CDR3, the DNA is TGCGCCAGCAGCCGCGGGACTAGCGGCTACGAGCAGTACTTC. The J gene is TRBJ2-7, the V gene TRBV5-1; 11 bases align to TRBD2. The length of the CDR3 is 14 residues. V lost 4 bases to trimming and J lost 3 bases; unmatched junction nucleotides: 3. Germline-derived CDR1 and CDR2 are SGHRS and YFSETQ.

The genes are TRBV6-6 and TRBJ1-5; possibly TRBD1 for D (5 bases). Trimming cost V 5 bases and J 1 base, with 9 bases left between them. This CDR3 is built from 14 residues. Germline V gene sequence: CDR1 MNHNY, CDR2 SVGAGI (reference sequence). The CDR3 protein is CASSPGGSNQPQHF. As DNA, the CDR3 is TGTGCCAGCAGTCCGGGGGGGAGCAATCAGCCCCAGCATTTT.

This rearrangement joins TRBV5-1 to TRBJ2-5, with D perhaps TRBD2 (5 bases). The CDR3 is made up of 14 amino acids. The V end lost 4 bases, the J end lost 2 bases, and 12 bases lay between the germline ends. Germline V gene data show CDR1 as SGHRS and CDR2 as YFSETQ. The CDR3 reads CASSLSGLQETQYF. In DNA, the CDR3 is TGCGCCAGCAGCCTCAGCGGACTTCAAGAGACCCAGTACTTC.